This TCR beta chain was sequenced in a study of blood T cell repertoires in COVID-19. Background on the study: Researchers got acute and convalescent COVID-19 samples from the United States, Italy and Spain. PBMCs, B-cell-depleted T cells, or T cells were the source of the cDNA or gDNA that made up the material.

The CDR3 covers 22 residues. Per the germline V gene, CDR1 is MDHEN and CDR2 is SYDVKM. The V segment lost 8 bases and the J segment 4 bases; nucleotides outside the gene matches: 33. Per the original data handling: Reference gene primer amplification yielded estimated nucleated cell counts. Sequenced by immunoSEQ multiplex PCR; TCRdb stores in-frame clones only, minus some. V, J and clone size were drawn from that table, and D and trimming were deduced from the DNA. The sample shows 160,000 or so clones, around 83% of them seen only once. This receptor was obtained from a woman aged 50 to 60 with acute or convalescent COVID-19. The specimen sequenced was peripheral blood. The chain carries TRBV28 and TRBJ2-3; 7 bases are shared with TRBD1. The CDR3 DNA reads TGTGCCAGCTCACAGGGGCCCCTGGGGGTTTATGGGTCTGCGTCCCGCCCAGATACGCAGTATTTT. Encoded protein: CASSQGPLGVYGSASRPDTQYF.